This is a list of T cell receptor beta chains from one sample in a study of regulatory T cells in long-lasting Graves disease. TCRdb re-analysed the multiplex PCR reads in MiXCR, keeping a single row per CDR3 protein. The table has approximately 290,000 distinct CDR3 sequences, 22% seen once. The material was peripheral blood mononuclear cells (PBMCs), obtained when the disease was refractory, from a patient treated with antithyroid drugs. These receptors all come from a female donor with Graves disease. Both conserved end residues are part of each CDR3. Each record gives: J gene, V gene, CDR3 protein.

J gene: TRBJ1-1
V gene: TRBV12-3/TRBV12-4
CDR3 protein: CASSPAWDSEGDTEAFF

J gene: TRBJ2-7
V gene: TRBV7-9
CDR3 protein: CASSFRGRYEQYF

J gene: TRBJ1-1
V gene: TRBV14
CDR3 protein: CASSQWGGSEGTEAFF

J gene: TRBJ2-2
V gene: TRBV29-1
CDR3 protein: CSVAEGAGTGELFF

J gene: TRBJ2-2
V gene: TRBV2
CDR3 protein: CASSEVGRGATGELFF

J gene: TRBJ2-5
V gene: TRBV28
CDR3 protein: CASSLVGTAEETQYF

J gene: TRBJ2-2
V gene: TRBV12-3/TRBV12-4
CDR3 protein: CASSLQGAGTGELFF

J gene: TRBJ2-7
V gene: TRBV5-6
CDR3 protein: CASSLIGSEQYF

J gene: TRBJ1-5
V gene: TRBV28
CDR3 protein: CASTPQGQTNQPQHF

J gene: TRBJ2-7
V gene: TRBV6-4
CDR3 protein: CASTSNGGTGLYSSYEQYF